This TCR beta chain was captured in a study of blood T cell repertoires in COVID-19. TCRdb keeps only in-frame clones here, not all; method: immunoSEQ multiplex PCR. The table includes about 150,000 clones, 75% to 90% detected once. CDR3 size: 17 residues. From germline, CDR1 is SGHTA and CDR2 FQGNSA. After removal of 2 bases from V and 0 bases from J, the junction contained 6 bases not matched to a gene. This TCR was sampled from a man younger than 35 with COVID-19, enrolled during active disease. V gene TRBV7-2 combines with J gene TRBJ2-7; 11 nucleotides line up with TRBD2. Input material: peripheral blood. CDR3 sequence reads: CASSLRTSGPSSYEQYF. Written as DNA, the CDR3 is TGTGCCAGCAGCTTACGGACTAGCGGGCCTAGCTCCTACGAGCAGTACTTC. The full variable domain, its missing parts supplied by reference TRBV7-2 and TRBJ2-7, is GAGVSQSPSNKVTEKGKDVELRCDPISGHTALYWYRQSLGQGLEFLIYFQGNSAPDKSGLPSDRFSAERTGGSVSTLTIQRTQQEDSAVYLCASSLRTSGPSSYEQYFGPGTRLTVT.